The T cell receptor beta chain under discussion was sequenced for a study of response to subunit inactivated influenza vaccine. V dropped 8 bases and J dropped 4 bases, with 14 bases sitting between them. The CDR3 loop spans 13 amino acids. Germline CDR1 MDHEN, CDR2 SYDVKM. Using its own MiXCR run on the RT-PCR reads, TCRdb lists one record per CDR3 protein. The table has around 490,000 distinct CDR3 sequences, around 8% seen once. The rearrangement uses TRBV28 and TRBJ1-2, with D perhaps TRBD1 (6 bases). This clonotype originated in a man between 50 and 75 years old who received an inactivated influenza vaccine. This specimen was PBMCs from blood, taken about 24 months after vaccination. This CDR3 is CASYGGLTYGYTF. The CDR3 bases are TGTGCCAGCTATGGGGGGCTCACCTATGGCTACACCTTC.